The rows below give T cell receptor beta chains drawn from one sample of a study of T cell repertoires in cytomegalovirus infection. One entry per CDR3 protein, called by TCRdb with MiXCR from the reads. The sample contains approximately 250,000 distinct CDR3 sequences, approximately 24% of which appear only once. The sequenced sample was CD8+ T cells from PBMCs. Receptors originate from a human donor in good health (CMV status not recorded). Some clones in this sample may be carry-over from other donors' samples. Both conserved end residues are part of each CDR3. The order of the fields is J gene, D gene, clone size, V gene, CDR3 protein, CDR3 DNA. D genes are given only for firm matches. Rows give clone size only sometimes, using once, few, many, or a class for an expanded clone.

j_gene: TRBJ1-1; d_gene: NA; abundance: many; v_gene: TRBV7-8; CDR3aa: CASSLAPGVRTEAFF; CDR3nt: TGTGCCAGCAGCTTAGCCCCAGGGGTAAGGACTGAAGCTTTCTTT
j_gene: TRBJ2-1; d_gene: TRBD1; abundance: once; v_gene: TRBV5-1; CDR3aa: CASSLEGQGVGWSYNEQFF; CDR3nt: TGCGCCAGCAGCTTGGAGGGACAGGGGGTTGGTTGGTCCTACAATGAGCAGTTCTTC
j_gene: TRBJ2-1; d_gene: TRBD1; abundance: many; v_gene: TRBV10-3; CDR3aa: CAIMTDRELWSYNEQFF; CDR3nt: TGTGCCATCATGACGGACAGGGAGCTTTGGTCCTACAATGAGCAGTTCTTC
j_gene: TRBJ2-7; d_gene: TRBD1; abundance: NA; v_gene: TRBV7-9; CDR3aa: CASSVGQGPYEQYF; CDR3nt: TGTGCCAGCAGCGTCGGACAGGGGCCCTACGAGCAGTACTTC
j_gene: TRBJ2-5; d_gene: TRBD2; abundance: NA; v_gene: TRBV6-6; CDR3aa: CASTQGASGDQESQYF; CDR3nt: TGTGCCAGCACACAAGGGGCTAGCGGGGACCAAGAGTCCCAGTACTTC
j_gene: TRBJ2-5; d_gene: NA; abundance: few; v_gene: TRBV19; CDR3aa: CASSPPPGLQETQYF; CDR3nt: TGTGCCAGTAGTCCACCGCCGGGGTTACAAGAGACCCAGTACTTC
j_gene: TRBJ1-1; d_gene: TRBD1; abundance: few; v_gene: TRBV2; CDR3aa: CASSWDSSNTEAFF; CDR3nt: TGTGCCAGCAGTTGGGACAGCTCGAACACTGAAGCTTTCTTT
j_gene: TRBJ1-4; d_gene: TRBD1; abundance: few; v_gene: TRBV2; CDR3aa: CASSGPGQGEEKLFF; CDR3nt: TGTGCCAGCAGTGGGCCGGGACAGGGAGAAGAAAAACTGTTTTTT
j_gene: TRBJ1-3; d_gene: NA; abundance: NA; v_gene: TRBV14; CDR3aa: CASSQAKRSSGNTIYF; CDR3nt: TGTGCCAGCAGCCAAGCAAAACGATCATCTGGAAACACCATATATTTT
j_gene: TRBJ2-5; d_gene: TRBD2; abundance: few; v_gene: TRBV6-2/TRBV6-3; CDR3aa: CASSYSGLAEETQYF; CDR3nt: TGTGCCAGCAGTTACTCGGGACTAGCGGAAGAGACCCAGTACTTC
j_gene: TRBJ2-1; d_gene: TRBD2; abundance: NA; v_gene: TRBV12-3/TRBV12-4; CDR3aa: CASSFIAGDDEQFF; CDR3nt: TGTGCCAGCAGTTTCATAGCGGGGGACGATGAGCAGTTCTTC
j_gene: TRBJ2-3; d_gene: NA; abundance: NA; v_gene: TRBV28; CDR3aa: CASSSPIFPQYF; CDR3nt: TGTGCCAGCAGTTCCCCAATATTTCCGCAGTATTTT
j_gene: TRBJ1-1; d_gene: NA; abundance: NA; v_gene: TRBV29-1; CDR3aa: CSVKEAGLDTEAFF; CDR3nt: TGCAGCGTCAAGGAGGCAGGGTTGGACACTGAAGCTTTCTTT
j_gene: TRBJ1-1; d_gene: NA; abundance: NA; v_gene: TRBV7-6; CDR3aa: CASSLEPDEAFF; CDR3nt: TGTGCCAGCAGCTTAGAGCCAGACGAAGCTTTCTTT
j_gene: TRBJ2-7; d_gene: NA; abundance: NA; v_gene: TRBV6-1; CDR3aa: CASSYPREGGEQYF; CDR3nt: TGTGCCAGCAGTTACCCTCGTGAGGGAGGCGAGCAGTACTTC
j_gene: TRBJ1-1; d_gene: NA; abundance: many; v_gene: TRBV10-3; CDR3aa: CAISYTLTDMNTEAFF; CDR3nt: TGTGCCATCAGTTATACCCTGACAGATATGAACACTGAAGCTTTCTTT
j_gene: TRBJ2-2; d_gene: TRBD1; abundance: few; v_gene: TRBV15; CDR3aa: CATSRYGTENTGELFF; CDR3nt: TGTGCCACCAGCAGATACGGGACAGAGAACACCGGGGAGCTGTTTTTT
j_gene: TRBJ2-3; d_gene: NA; abundance: many; v_gene: TRBV12-3/TRBV12-4; CDR3aa: CASSPTPGGASTDTQYF; CDR3nt: TGTGCCAGCAGTCCCACCCCCGGGGGTGCTAGCACAGATACGCAGTATTTT
j_gene: TRBJ2-4; d_gene: TRBD2; abundance: few; v_gene: TRBV20-1; CDR3aa: CSARALAAPLAGNIQYF; CDR3nt: TGCAGTGCTAGAGCTCTAGCGGCCCCTCTAGCGGGAAACATTCAGTACTTC
j_gene: TRBJ1-1; d_gene: NA; abundance: NA; v_gene: TRBV28; CDR3aa: CASSLWGWANTEAFF; CDR3nt: TGTGCCAGCAGTTTGTGGGGGTGGGCGAACACTGAAGCTTTCTTT
j_gene: TRBJ2-1; d_gene: NA; abundance: NA; v_gene: TRBV19; CDR3aa: CASSIGSYTYNEQFF; CDR3nt: TGTGCCAGTAGTATAGGTTCTTATACCTACAATGAGCAGTTCTTC
j_gene: TRBJ2-1; d_gene: NA; abundance: few; v_gene: TRBV12-3/TRBV12-4; CDR3aa: CASTPPGTQYNEQFF; CDR3nt: TGTGCCAGCACCCCTCCGGGGACCCAGTACAATGAGCAGTTCTTC
j_gene: TRBJ2-1; d_gene: NA; abundance: NA; v_gene: TRBV28; CDR3aa: CASTGYSYNEQFF; CDR3nt: TGTGCCAGCACAGGGTACTCCTACAATGAGCAGTTCTTC
j_gene: TRBJ2-1; d_gene: TRBD1; abundance: few; v_gene: TRBV28; CDR3aa: CASRGEVTGGMDEQFF; CDR3nt: TGTGCCAGCAGAGGAGAGGTCACAGGGGGCATGGATGAGCAGTTCTTC
j_gene: TRBJ1-5; d_gene: NA; abundance: many; v_gene: TRBV7-2; CDR3aa: CASSLEGSSNQPQHF; CDR3nt: TGTGCCAGCAGCTTAGAGGGCAGTAGCAATCAGCCCCAGCATTTT
j_gene: TRBJ1-2; d_gene: NA; abundance: NA; v_gene: TRBV9; CDR3aa: CASSAAPDVPYGYTF; CDR3nt: TGTGCCAGCAGCGCCGCCCCGGACGTACCCTATGGCTACACCTTC
j_gene: TRBJ1-1; d_gene: NA; abundance: many; v_gene: TRBV20-1; CDR3aa: CSAPRGTEAFF; CDR3nt: TGCAGTGCTCCCAGGGGCACTGAAGCTTTCTTT